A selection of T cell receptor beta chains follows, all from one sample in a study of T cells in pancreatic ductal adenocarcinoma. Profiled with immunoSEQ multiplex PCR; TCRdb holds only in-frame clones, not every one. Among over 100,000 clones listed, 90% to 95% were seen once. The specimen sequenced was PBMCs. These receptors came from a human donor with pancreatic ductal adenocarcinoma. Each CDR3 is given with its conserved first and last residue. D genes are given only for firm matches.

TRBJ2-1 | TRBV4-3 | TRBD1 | CASSQDRAAYNEQFF
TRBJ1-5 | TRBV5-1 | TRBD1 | CASSSPQGGRHSNQPQHF
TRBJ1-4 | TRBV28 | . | CASSYDRLGEKLFF
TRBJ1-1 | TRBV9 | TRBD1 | CASSQGGPNTEAFF
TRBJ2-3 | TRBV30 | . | CAWSVLTGVPDTQYF
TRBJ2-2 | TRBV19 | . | CASTPRVGGGELFF
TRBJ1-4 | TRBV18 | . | CASTDSEKLFF
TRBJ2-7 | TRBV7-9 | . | CASSLDMNSYEQYF
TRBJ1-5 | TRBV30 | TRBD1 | CAWLRDRKVQPQHF
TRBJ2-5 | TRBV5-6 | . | CASSLGRRETQYF
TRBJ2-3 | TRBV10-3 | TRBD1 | CAIRPGTGPTDTQYF
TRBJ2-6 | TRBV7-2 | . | CASSPSDYSGANVLTF
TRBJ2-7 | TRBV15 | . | CATSPGSSYEQYF
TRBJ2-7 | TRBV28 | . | CASIWSRGSYEQYF
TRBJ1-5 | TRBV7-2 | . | CASTTGRDQPQHF
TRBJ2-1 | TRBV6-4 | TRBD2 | CASSEDWTSGSPNEQFF
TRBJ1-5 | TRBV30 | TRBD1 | CAWSVSGQGGQPQHF
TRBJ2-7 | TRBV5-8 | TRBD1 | CASRIIGQGAHEQYF
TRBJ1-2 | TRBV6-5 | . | CASKRQSYGYTF
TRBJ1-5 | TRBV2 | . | CASSFDRNQPQHF
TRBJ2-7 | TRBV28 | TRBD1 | CASSGTGDPYEQYF
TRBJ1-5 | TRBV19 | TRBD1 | CASSTTGGNQPQHF
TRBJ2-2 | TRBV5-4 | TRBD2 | CASSYRLAGKNGELFF
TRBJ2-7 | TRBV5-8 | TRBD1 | CASSHPIQGIGYEQYF
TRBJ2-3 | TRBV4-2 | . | CASSQVRFGSFTDTQYF
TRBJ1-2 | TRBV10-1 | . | CASSPTVDGYGYTF
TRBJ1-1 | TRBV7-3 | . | CASKVTGTNMNTEAFF
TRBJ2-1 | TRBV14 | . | CASSPTWSSYNEQFF
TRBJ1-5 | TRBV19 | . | CASSSTGGNQPQHF
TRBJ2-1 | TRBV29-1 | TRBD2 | CSVEGLAGVIEQFF
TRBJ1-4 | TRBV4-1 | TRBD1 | CASNYRGRDEKLFF
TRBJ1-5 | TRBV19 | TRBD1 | CASSGQGGNQPQHF
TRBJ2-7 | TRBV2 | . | CASSETEELGYEQYF
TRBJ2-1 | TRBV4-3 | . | CASSQVPSSYNEQFF
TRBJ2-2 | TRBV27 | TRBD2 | CASSASSGVNTGELFF
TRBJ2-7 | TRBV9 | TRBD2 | CASSEGLAGFYEQYF
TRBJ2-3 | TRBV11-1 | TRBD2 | CASSEGLAENTDTQYF
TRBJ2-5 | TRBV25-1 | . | CASSLLLTSSQETQYF
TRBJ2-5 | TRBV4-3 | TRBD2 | CASSQDLLAGAQETQYF
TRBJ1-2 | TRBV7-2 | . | CASSFAGECLF
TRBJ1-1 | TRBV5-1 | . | CASSVGTTLNTEAFF
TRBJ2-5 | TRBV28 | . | CASSGDQETQYF
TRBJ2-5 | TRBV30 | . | CAWSMTEETQYF
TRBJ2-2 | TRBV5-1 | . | CASSLGQNTGELFF
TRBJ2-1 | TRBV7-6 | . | CASSLAGSGYNEQFF
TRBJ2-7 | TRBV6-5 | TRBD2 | CASSYSSGGGGYEQYF